One sample yielded the 27 T cell receptor beta chains listed below, sequenced in a study of radiotherapy plus CTLA-4 blockade in lung cancer. Generated by immunoSEQ multiplex PCR, the TCRdb table keeps only in-frame clones and is missing some. The sample yields fewer than 150,000 clones, 78% seen once. The sample in question was peripheral blood, obtained from a patient treated with radiotherapy plus ipilimumab. These receptor sequences come from a human donor with non-small cell lung cancer who had a partial response to radiotherapy plus ipilimumab.

The chain couples TRBV7-8 to TRBJ2-1; D is ambiguous. The CDR3 has 12 amino acids. Trimming left V 5 bases short and J 10 bases short, with 12 bases between. Germline V lookup: CDR1 SGHVS, CDR2 FQNEAQ. This chain's CDR3 is CASSPADTEQFF. The CDR3 DNA follows: TGTGCCAGCAGCCCGGCTGACACGGAGCAGTTCTTC.

The V and J genes are TRBV18 and TRBJ2-1; TRBD1 matches 9 bases. V lost 3 bases, J lost 1 base, and 4 bases stayed unmatched. Germline V gene data show CDR1 as KGHSH and CDR2 as LQKENI. The CDR3 runs 16 residues. CDR3 amino acids: CASSPPGQGSYNEQFF. The CDR3 nucleotides read TGTGCCAGCTCACCGCCGGGACAGGGATCCTACAATGAGCAGTTCTTC.

This clone was detected a few times. The chain carries TRBV19 and TRBJ1-3; D remains ambiguous. The V and J ends lost 2 bases and 14 bases respectively, with 16 bases between them. This CDR3 is 13 amino acids long. Germline CDR1 reads LNHDA; CDR2 reads SQIVND (reference sequence). The CDR3 region is CASSIKTRGGLYF. The CDR3 coding sequence is TGTGCCAGTAGTATAAAGACACGGGGAGGATTATATTTT.

The V call is TRBV18, the J call TRBJ2-3; no clear D gene. This CDR3 spans 16 amino acids. Germline values: CDR1 KGHSH, CDR2 LQKENI. The ends were cut back, 0 bases at V and 1 base at J, with 11 bases in the middle. In DNA form, the CDR3 reads TGTGCCAGCTCACCACCAGGAAGCGCACGCACAGATACGCAGTATTTT. Its protein is CASSPPGSARTDTQYF. The variable domain in full, with the rest retrieved from reference TRBV18 and TRBJ2-3, is NAGVMQNPRHLVRRRGQEARLRCSPMKGHSHVYWYRQLPEEGLKFMVYLQKENIIDESGMPKERFSAEFPKEGPSILRIQQVVRGDSAAYFCASSPPGSARTDTQYFGPGTRLTVL.

This rearrangement joins TRBV28 to TRBJ2-5; tentatively, D is TRBD1 (5 bases). The germline V and J ends were trimmed by 1 base and 4 bases, with 7 bases remaining between them. Germline assignment: CDR1 MDHEN and CDR2 SYDVKM. The CDR3 loop spans 13 amino acids. Written as DNA, the CDR3 is TGTGCCAGCAGTTTATTCAGGGTAGAGACCCAGTACTTC. Translated: CASSLFRVETQYF.

This clone was observed a single time. This rearrangement joins TRBV28 to TRBJ1-1; D is possibly TRBD1 (5 bases). Germline V lookup: CDR1 MDHEN, CDR2 SYDVKM. Trimming took off 8 bases at V and 6 bases at J, with 22 bases between the two ends. This CDR3 has 15 amino acids. CDR3 loop: CASSGGFLGRAEAFF. In nucleotides, the CDR3 is TGTGCCAGCTCTGGGGGGTTTTTGGGTAGAGCTGAAGCTTTCTTT.

V is TRBV28 and J is TRBJ1-1; no clear D. The CDR3 has 16 amino acids. V shed 5 bases and J shed 0 bases, with 16 bases lying between them. CDR1 and CDR2 from the germline V gene are MDHEN and SYDVKM. CDR3 nucleotides: TGTGCCAGCAGTCCCCTCGGGTGGAGGGTGAACACTGAAGCTTTCTTT. Residues: CASSPLGWRVNTEAFF.

The V and J genes are TRBV29-1 and TRBJ2-2; TRBD2 agrees at 11 bases. The CDR3 is 16 residues long. With V trimmed by 7 bases and J by 7 bases, 14 bases remained unmatched. Germline V gene lookup returns CDR1 SQVTM and CDR2 ANQGSEA. CDR3 sequence: CSAKVAGGPIGGELFF. In DNA, the CDR3 is TGCAGCGCCAAGGTAGCGGGAGGGCCAATTGGCGGGGAGCTGTTTTTT.

V usage is TRBV30 and J usage is TRBJ2-7; TRBD2 matches 8 bases. CDR1 is GTSNPN and CDR2 is SVGIG in the germline V gene (reference sequence). With V trimmed by 1 base and J by 2 bases, 4 bases remained unmatched. The CDR3 is 14 amino acids. CDR3 sequence (DNA): TGTGCCTGGAGTGCCGGGGGGGAGACCTACGAGCAGTACTTC. Amino acid sequence: CAWSAGGETYEQYF.

V and J are TRBV7-2 and TRBJ1-1, with a weak D call TRBD1 (6 bases). CDR3 length equals 14 residues. Germline assignment: CDR1 SGHTA and CDR2 FQGNSA. Trimming took 8 bases from V and 4 from J, leaving 17 bases between them. The CDR3 spells CASRPGQLGTEAFF. The DNA of the CDR3 is TGTGCCAGCCGACCAGGACAGTTGGGCACTGAAGCTTTCTTT.

This chain connects TRBV5-6 to TRBJ2-1; 8 nucleotides align to TRBD2. J lost 7 bases, V lost 3 bases, and 6 bases had no gene match. CDR1 is SGHDT, CDR2 YYEEEE, per germline. This CDR3 comprises 14 residues. DNA of the CDR3: TGTGCCAGCAGCTACGGGACTAGGGGTAATGAGCAGTTCTTC. This encodes CASSYGTRGNEQFF. Based on the CDR3 plus reference TRBV5-6 and TRBJ2-1, the full variable domain is DAGVTQSPTHLIKTRGQQVTLRCSPKSGHDTVSWYQQALGQGPQFIFQYYEEEERQRGNFPDRFSGHQFPNYSSELNVNALLLGDSALYLCASSYGTRGNEQFFGPGTRLTVL.

The J gene is TRBJ2-1, the V gene TRBV28, with 9 positions matching TRBD1. Unmatched junction bases numbered 8, after V lost 9 bases and J lost 5 bases. The CDR3 spans 14 residues. Germline CDR1 reads MDHEN; CDR2 reads SYDVKM. The chain's CDR3 is CASRNRGPDNEQFF. In DNA, the CDR3 is TGTGCCAGTAGAAACAGGGGGCCCGACAATGAGCAGTTCTTC.

This clone was detected only a few times. The genes are TRBV25-1 and TRBJ2-5, with D possibly matching TRBD2 (5 bases). The V end was cut by 1 base, the J end by 2 bases, with 17 bases between. CDR1 is MGHDK and CDR2 is SYGVNS in the germline V gene. The CDR3 consists of 17 residues. CDR3 protein: CASSEWPPRDPQETQYF. For the CDR3, the DNA is TGTGCCAGCAGTGAATGGCCGCCGAGGGATCCTCAAGAGACCCAGTACTTC. Looking up the rest from reference TRBV25-1 and TRBJ2-5 gives the full variable domain: EADIYQTPRYLVIGTGKKITLECSQTMGHDKMYWYQQDPGMELHLIHYSYGVNSTEKGDLSSESTVSRIRTEHFPLTLESARPSHTSQYLCASSEWPPRDPQETQYFGPGTRLLVL.

The rearrangement joins TRBV5-1 to TRBJ2-1; D gene ambiguous. The V gene's germline CDR1 is SGHRS and CDR2 YFSETQ. This CDR3 contains 15 residues. Trimming shortened V by 0 bases and J by 2 bases, and 9 bases separated the two germline ends. This CDR3 is CASSLGGNPYNEQFF. The CDR3 DNA reads TGCGCCAGCAGCTTGGGCGGCAACCCCTACAATGAGCAGTTCTTC.

The gene calls are TRBV28 and TRBJ2-7; TRBD1 is a possible D gene (6 bases). V lost 4 bases, J lost 6 bases, and 13 bases lay in between. The germline V gene encodes CDR1 MDHEN and CDR2 SYDVKM. The CDR3 runs 13 residues. CDR3 in amino acids: CASSSSGTIEQYF. Written as DNA, the CDR3 is TGTGCCAGCAGTTCATCCGGGACAATCGAGCAGTACTTC.

This chain joins TRBV14 and TRBJ2-5; 7 bases line up with TRBD2. This CDR3 contains 16 residues. Germline V lookup: CDR1 SGHDN, CDR2 FVKESK. J gave up 4 bases and V 0 bases, and 8 bases lay outside the gene matches. The CDR3 spells CASSQDGGSSRETQYF. The CDR3 DNA follows: TGTGCCAGCAGCCAAGATGGCGGGAGCAGTAGAGAGACCCAGTACTTC.

This chain joins TRBV7-6 and TRBJ2-3; D gene unclear. CDR3 length: 14 amino acids. Trimming left V 1 base short and J 4 bases short, with 9 bases between. Germline assignment: CDR1 SGHVS and CDR2 FNYEAQ. CDR3 sequence (DNA): TGTGCCAGCAGCTTAGGCGGTCGCGCAGATACGCAGTATTTT. It is translated as CASSLGGRADTQYF.

The genes are TRBV19 and TRBJ2-4, with 9 bases matching TRBD1. Germline CDR1 and CDR2: LNHDA and SQIVND (reference sequence). The CDR3 spans 16 residues. The ends lost 5 bases at V and 0 bases at J; junction bases unmatched: 5. In DNA, the CDR3 is TGTGCCAGTAGTTCCGGACAGGGGTTAGCCAAAAACATTCAGTACTTC. Protein sequence: CASSSGQGLAKNIQYF.

This sequence joins TRBV29-1 and TRBJ2-5, with TRBD1 as a possible D gene (6 bases). V was pared by 7 bases and J by 5 bases, with 14 bases between. Germline CDR1 SQVTM, CDR2 ANQGSEA. The CDR3 contains 12 residues. The CDR3 loop is CSATRQGETQYF. In DNA, the CDR3 is TGCAGCGCCACGAGGCAGGGGGAGACCCAGTACTTC.

Comments on this clone: The junction and the germline gene differ at one end; a read error may be behind it. This chain links TRBV6-8 with TRBJ2-4, with 12 bases that match TRBD2. The CDR3 covers 14 residues. Germline CDR1 and CDR2: MNHGY and SAAAGT. The CDR3 sequence: CASSYGGGLAGMVF. The CDR3 bases are TGTGCCAGCAGTTACGGGGGTGGACTAGCGGGAATGGTCTTC.

CDR3 sequence reads: CASSLIPDRSILNYGYTF. The CDR3 nucleotides read TGTGCCAGCAGCTTAATTCCGGACAGGAGCATACTAAACTATGGCTACACCTTC. V usage is TRBV11-1 and J usage is TRBJ1-2, with 7 bases lining up with TRBD1. The CDR3 has 18 amino acids. Trimming at V came to 2 bases and at J to 2 bases, leaving 14 bases not matched to a gene. Germline V gives CDR1 SGHAT, CDR2 FQDESV (reference sequence).

V is TRBV7-9 and J is TRBJ2-2; 7 nucleotides align to TRBD1. The germline CDR1 and CDR2 sequences are SEHNR and FQNEAQ (reference sequence). Trimming at V came to 6 bases and at J to 3 bases, leaving 10 bases not matched to a gene. The CDR3 totals 16 residues. The CDR3 DNA is TGTGCCAGCAGGCACTCAGGGGGTTTGGACACCGGGGAGCTGTTTTTT. It codes for CASRHSGGLDTGELFF.

The CDR3 DNA sequence: TGTGCCAGCAGCGTAGAAGGGACTAGCTCCTACAATGAGCAGTTCTTC. Its protein is CASSVEGTSSYNEQFF. V and J are TRBV9 and TRBJ2-1; 8 positions agree with TRBD2. The CDR3 covers 16 residues. CDR1 and CDR2 from the germline V gene are SGDLS and YYNGEE. V lost 0 bases and J lost 0; bases outside the gene matches: 2.

About this clone itself: The conserved phenylalanine or tryptophan is not found at the CDR3 terminus, so this likely reflects a read error. This chain uses TRBV18 with TRBJ1-2; 7 bases line up with TRBD1. J lost 6 bases, V lost 2 bases, and 15 bases had no gene match. The CDR3 extends over 17 amino acids. Per germline, CDR1 KGHSH and CDR2 LQKENI. Here the CDR3 reads CASSPNFGTAVSDGYTL. The CDR3 DNA follows: TGTGCCAGCTCACCAAACTTTGGGACAGCTGTGTCGGATGGCTACACCCTC.

V and J are TRBV15 and TRBJ2-2, with 14 bases matching TRBD2. The CDR3 extends over 17 amino acids. Germline V gene data show CDR1 as LNHNV and CDR2 as YYDKDF (reference sequence). The trim removed 1 base at V and 5 bases at J, leaving 3 bases unmatched. The CDR3 DNA reads TGTGCCACCAGCAGAGGGGGACTAGCGGGAGTTACCGGGGAGCTGTTTTTT. Translated: CATSRGGLAGVTGELFF.

The chain links TRBV7-9 to TRBJ2-2; the match to TRBD1 covers 7 bases. The CDR3 spans 15 residues. Per germline, CDR1 SEHNR and CDR2 FQNEAQ (reference sequence). Trimming at V came to 6 bases and at J to 5 bases, leaving 9 bases not matched to a gene. The CDR3 sequence is CASRRWDRWTGELFF. Here the CDR3 DNA reads TGTGCCAGCAGGCGATGGGACAGATGGACCGGGGAGCTGTTTTTT.

The J gene is TRBJ2-5, the V gene TRBV28; 7 bases agree with TRBD1. V dropped 3 bases and J dropped 5; count of bases not matched to a gene: 9. The germline V gene encodes CDR1 MDHEN and CDR2 SYDVKM. The CDR3 covers 15 residues. Written as DNA, the CDR3 is TGTGCCAGCAGTTTCCAGACAGGGTTTCGGGAGACCCAGTACTTC. It yields the protein CASSFQTGFRETQYF.